Below, 18 T cell receptor beta chains from the same sample are listed, as sequenced in a study of cytomegalovirus exposure and HLA in healthy donors. Assay used: immunoSEQ multiplex PCR; TCRdb lists only in-frame clones, some missing. The sample carries some 130,000 clones, roughly nine tenths recorded once. The specimen sequenced was PBMCs. These receptors were obtained from a woman aged 18-29 years in good health and CMV-seronegative.

The chain recombines TRBV10-3 with TRBJ1-3; tentatively, D is TRBD1 (5 bases). The CDR3 is 13 amino acids. V lost 7 bases and J lost 2, with 9 bases in between. Germline CDR1 is ENHRY and CDR2 is SYGVKD. The CDR3 nucleotides are TGTGCCATCAAGACAGTCGCTGGAAACACCATATATTTT. Amino acid sequence: CAIKTVAGNTIYF.

V usage is TRBV18 and J usage is TRBJ2-1; 7 bases line up with TRBD1. This CDR3 region has 15 residues. V lost 3 bases to trimming and J lost 5 bases; unmatched junction nucleotides: 7. The germline gives CDR1 KGHSH, CDR2 LQKENI. The CDR3 sequence: CASSPPGTANNEQFF. CDR3 coding DNA: TGTGCCAGCTCACCCCCCGGGACAGCAAACAATGAGCAGTTCTTC.

V usage is TRBV6-5 and J usage is TRBJ2-7; TRBD1 matches at 7 bases. There are 14 residues in the CDR3. The germline V gene encodes CDR1 MNHEY and CDR2 SVGAGI. Losses at the gene ends were 5 bases for V and 2 bases for J; bases not matched to a gene: 6. CDR3 in amino acids: CASSQTGITYEQYF. CDR3 DNA: TGTGCCAGCAGTCAGACAGGGATAACCTACGAGCAGTACTTC.

The chain combines TRBV2 with TRBJ1-4; D possibly corresponds to TRBD1 (5 bases). Germline CDR1 reads SNHLY; CDR2 reads FYNNEI. The CDR3 has 14 residues. Deletions cut 6 bases from V and 1 base from J, with 9 bases between. In DNA form, the CDR3 reads TGTGCCAGCAGCAACAGGCAAACTAATGAAAAACTGTTTTTT. This encodes CASSNRQTNEKLFF. Using reference TRBV2 and TRBJ1-4 for the parts outside the CDR3, the full variable domain is EPEVTQTPSHQVTQMGQEVILRCVPISNHLYFYWYRQILGQKVEFLVSFYNNEISEKSEIFDDQFSVERPDGSNFTLKIRSTKLEDSAMYFCASSNRQTNEKLFFGSGTQLSVL.

J is TRBJ2-2 and V is TRBV19, with a weak D call TRBD1 (6 bases). The germline gives CDR1 LNHDA, CDR2 SQIVND (reference sequence). The V and J ends lost 3 bases and 5 bases respectively, with 16 bases between them. The CDR3 has 16 residues. The CDR3 nucleotides are TGTGCCAGTAGTATCGGGGTCAGGGGAGTAACCGGGGAGCTGTTTTTT. Protein: CASSIGVRGVTGELFF. The full variable domain, with the rest looked up from reference TRBV19 and TRBJ2-2, is DGGITQSPKYLFRKEGQNVTLSCEQNLNHDAMYWYRQDPGQGLRLIYYSQIVNDFQKGDIAEGYSVSREKKESFPLTVTSAQKNPTAFYLCASSIGVRGVTGELFFGEGSRLTVL.

This chain joins TRBV6-5 and TRBJ2-7; the D is unclear. Trimming stripped 0 bases from V and 3 bases from J, with 9 bases between. Germline assignment: CDR1 MNHEY and CDR2 SVGAGI. CDR3 length equals 14 residues. This chain's CDR3 is CASSYSRSNYEQYF. The CDR3, as DNA: TGTGCCAGCAGTTACTCCCGCAGTAACTACGAGCAGTACTTC.

Only one count was recorded for this clone. The chain is built from TRBV19 and TRBJ1-2, with 7 bases identical to TRBD1. V dropped 3 bases and J dropped 5; count of bases not matched to a gene: 9. The CDR3 covers 15 residues. The germline V gene has CDR1 LNHDA and CDR2 SQIVND (reference sequence). The CDR3 bases are TGTGCCAGTAGTATTTCCTGGCAGGGGGGATATGGCTACACCTTC. The encoded protein is CASSISWQGGYGYTF.

The V gene is TRBV19, the J gene TRBJ2-7; TRBD1 matches 7 bases. The CDR3 spans 13 residues. Germline V CDR1 and CDR2: LNHDA, SQIVND (reference sequence). The junction had 5 bases not matched to a gene; V was cut back by 7 bases and J by 2 bases. The CDR3 here is CASKNRGAYEQYF. CDR3 DNA: TGTGCCAGTAAAAACAGGGGAGCCTACGAGCAGTACTTC.

The chain combines TRBV6-1 with TRBJ1-2; D might be TRBD1 (5 bases). Per germline, CDR1 MNHNS and CDR2 SASEGT. The CDR3 is 15 amino acids. V was shortened by 6 bases and J by 8 bases, with 22 bases between the two germline ends. CDR3 DNA sequence: TGTGCCAGCAGCCTTCTTGGGACTTCCCATTTCGGCTACACCTTC. It encodes CASSLLGTSHFGYTF.

The chain carries TRBV5-1 and TRBJ1-3; 10 bases are shared with TRBD1. The CDR3 has 17 amino acids. Trimming at V came to 7 bases and at J to 1 base, leaving 11 bases not matched to a gene. CDR1 is SGHRS, CDR2 YFSETQ, per germline. CDR3 residues: CASRPTGGSASGNTIYF. For the CDR3, the DNA is TGCGCCAGCCGCCCGACAGGGGGCTCGGCATCTGGAAACACCATATATTTT.

The gene calls are TRBV7-9 and TRBJ2-3; 7 bases line up with TRBD2. The germline V gene encodes CDR1 SEHNR and CDR2 FQNEAQ (reference sequence). Unmatched junction bases numbered 7, after V lost 5 bases and J lost 2 bases. The CDR3 spans 15 residues. The DNA of the CDR3 is TGTGCCAGCAGCGAAATGGGGGGGGACACAGATACGCAGTATTTT. Translating gives CASSEMGGDTDTQYF.

The chain is built from TRBV18 and TRBJ1-6; possibly TRBD1 for D (5 bases). V was clipped by 6 bases and J by 7 bases, with 16 bases between them. The V gene's germline CDR1 is KGHSH and CDR2 LQKENI. This CDR3 contains 15 residues. CDR3 sequence: CASSFSGTVNSPLHF. In DNA, the CDR3 is TGTGCCAGCTCCTTCAGCGGGACGGTGAATTCACCCCTCCACTTT.

The chain has TRBV20-1 and TRBJ2-7; D not resolved. The germline V gene has CDR1 DFQATT and CDR2 SNEGSKA (reference sequence). This CDR3 has 11 residues. The CDR3, as DNA: TGCAGCCTCAACACTAACTACGAGCAGTACTTC. Translating it yields CSLNTNYEQYF.

The V call is TRBV28, the J call TRBJ1-5; D possibly corresponds to TRBD1 (6 bases). The CDR3 covers 14 residues. The V gene lost 5 bases and the J gene lost 6 bases, with 14 bases spanning the gap. The germline CDR1 and CDR2 sequences are MDHEN and SYDVKM. The CDR3 region is CASSPGDMAQPQHF. CDR3 DNA sequence: TGTGCCAGCAGTCCTGGGGACATGGCTCAGCCCCAGCATTTT.

The CDR3 here is CASSHTAGGTEAFF. The CDR3 bases are TGTGCCAGCAGCCATACGGCCGGGGGCACTGAAGCTTTCTTT. The chain combines TRBV14 with TRBJ1-1; D possibly corresponds to TRBD1 (5 bases). Trimming took 3 bases from V and 4 from J, leaving 12 bases between them. This CDR3 comprises 14 residues. The germline V gene has CDR1 SGHDN and CDR2 FVKESK.

The chain has TRBV6-1 and TRBJ2-3; D not resolved. The V end lost 4 bases, the J end lost 3 bases, and 8 bases lay between the germline ends. This CDR3 region has 13 residues. Looked up from germline, CDR1 is MNHNS and CDR2 is SASEGT. The CDR3 region is CASSGRFTDTQYF. The CDR3 DNA reads TGTGCCAGCAGTGGCAGATTTACAGATACGCAGTATTTT.

The V and J genes are TRBV18 and TRBJ1-5, with 8 nucleotides matching TRBD1. Germline CDR1 reads KGHSH; CDR2 reads LQKENI. Trimming at V came to 3 bases and at J to 1 base, leaving 8 bases not matched to a gene. CDR3 length: 17 residues. The CDR3 DNA reads TGTGCCAGCTCACCGATGGACAGGGCGCTGAGCAATCAGCCCCAGCATTTT. It yields the protein CASSPMDRALSNQPQHF.

For the CDR3, the DNA is TGCAGCGTTGAATCCCGGGACAGACTCACTGAAGCTTTCTTT. Translation gives CSVESRDRLTEAFF. J is TRBJ1-1 and V is TRBV29-1; 7 positions agree with TRBD1. The V and J ends lost 2 bases and 4 bases, in that order; junction bases with no gene match: 7. Germline V gene data show CDR1 as SQVTM and CDR2 as ANQGSEA. The CDR3 extends over 14 amino acids.